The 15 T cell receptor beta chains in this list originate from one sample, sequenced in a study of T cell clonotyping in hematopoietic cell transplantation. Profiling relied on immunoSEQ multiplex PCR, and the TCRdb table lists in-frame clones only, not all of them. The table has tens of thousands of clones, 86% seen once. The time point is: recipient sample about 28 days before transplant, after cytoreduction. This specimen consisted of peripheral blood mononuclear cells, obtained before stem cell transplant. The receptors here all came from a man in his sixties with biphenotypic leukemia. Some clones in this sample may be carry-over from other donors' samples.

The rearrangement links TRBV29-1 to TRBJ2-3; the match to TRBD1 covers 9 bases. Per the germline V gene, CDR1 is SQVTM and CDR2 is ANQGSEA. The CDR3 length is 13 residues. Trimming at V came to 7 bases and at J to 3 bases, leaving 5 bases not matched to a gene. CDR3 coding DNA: TGCAGCGGCACACAGGGGGCAACAGATACGCAGTATTTT. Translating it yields CSGTQGATDTQYF.

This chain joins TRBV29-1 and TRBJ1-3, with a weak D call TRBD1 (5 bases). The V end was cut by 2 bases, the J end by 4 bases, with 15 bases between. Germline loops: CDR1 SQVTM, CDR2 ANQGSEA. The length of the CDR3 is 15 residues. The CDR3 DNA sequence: TGCAGCGTTGAAAAGAGGGACCGAAAGGGAAACACCATATATTTT. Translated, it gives CSVEKRDRKGNTIYF.

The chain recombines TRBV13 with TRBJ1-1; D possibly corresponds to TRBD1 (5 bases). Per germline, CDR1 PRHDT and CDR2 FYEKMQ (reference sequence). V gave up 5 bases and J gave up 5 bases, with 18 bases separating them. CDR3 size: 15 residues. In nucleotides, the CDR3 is TGTGCCAGCAGCCAACCCAGGGTGGAGAGTACTGAAGCTTTCTTT. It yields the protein CASSQPRVESTEAFF.

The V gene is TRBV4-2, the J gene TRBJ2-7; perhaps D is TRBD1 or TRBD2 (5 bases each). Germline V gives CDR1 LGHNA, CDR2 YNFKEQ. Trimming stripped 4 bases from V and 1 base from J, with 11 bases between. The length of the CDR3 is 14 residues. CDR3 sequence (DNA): TGTGCCAGCAGCCCCGGGACCCTATCCTACGAGCAGTACTTC. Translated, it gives CASSPGTLSYEQYF.

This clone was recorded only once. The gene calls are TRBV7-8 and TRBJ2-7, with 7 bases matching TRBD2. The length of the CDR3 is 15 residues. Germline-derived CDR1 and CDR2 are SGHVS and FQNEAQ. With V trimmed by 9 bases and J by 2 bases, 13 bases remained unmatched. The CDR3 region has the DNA TGTGCCAGTAACTCACAGCGGGGCAGCGCCTACGAGCAGTACTTC. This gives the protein CASNSQRGSAYEQYF.

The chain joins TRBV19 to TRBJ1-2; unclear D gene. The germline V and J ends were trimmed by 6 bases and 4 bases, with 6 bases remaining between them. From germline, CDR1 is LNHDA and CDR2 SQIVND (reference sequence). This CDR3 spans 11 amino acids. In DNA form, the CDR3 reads TGTGCCAGTAGCCAGACCTATGGCTACACCTTC. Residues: CASSQTYGYTF.

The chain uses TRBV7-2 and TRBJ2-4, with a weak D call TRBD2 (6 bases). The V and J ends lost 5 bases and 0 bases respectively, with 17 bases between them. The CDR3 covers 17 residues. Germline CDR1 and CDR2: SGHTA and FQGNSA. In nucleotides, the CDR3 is TGTGCCAGCAGCACCCAAGGGGCGGGATTAGCCAAAAACATTCAGTACTTC. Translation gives CASSTQGAGLAKNIQYF.

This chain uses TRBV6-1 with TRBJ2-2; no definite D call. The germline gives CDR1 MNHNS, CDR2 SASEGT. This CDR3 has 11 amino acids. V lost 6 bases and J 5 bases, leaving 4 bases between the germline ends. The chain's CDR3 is CASSATGELFF. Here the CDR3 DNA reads TGTGCCAGCAGCGCTACCGGGGAGCTGTTTTTT.

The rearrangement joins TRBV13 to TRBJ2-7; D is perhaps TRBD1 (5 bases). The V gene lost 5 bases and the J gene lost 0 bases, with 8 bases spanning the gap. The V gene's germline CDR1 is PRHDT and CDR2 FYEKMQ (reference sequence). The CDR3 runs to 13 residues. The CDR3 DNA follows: TGTGCCAGCAGCCTTCAGGGCTCCTACGAGCAGTACTTC. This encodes CASSLQGSYEQYF.

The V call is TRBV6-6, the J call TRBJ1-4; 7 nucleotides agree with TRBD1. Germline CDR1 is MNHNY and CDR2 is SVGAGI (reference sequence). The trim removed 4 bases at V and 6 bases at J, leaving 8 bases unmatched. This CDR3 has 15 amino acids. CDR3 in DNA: TGTGCCAGCAGTTGGGTAGGGGGCGAGGATGAAAAACTGTTTTTT. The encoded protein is CASSWVGGEDEKLFF.

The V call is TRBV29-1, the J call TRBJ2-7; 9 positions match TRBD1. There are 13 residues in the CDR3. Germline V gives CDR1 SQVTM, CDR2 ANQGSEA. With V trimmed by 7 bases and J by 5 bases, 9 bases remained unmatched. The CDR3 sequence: CSATRGTGHEQYF. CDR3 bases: TGCAGCGCAACGAGGGGGACAGGGCACGAGCAGTACTTC.

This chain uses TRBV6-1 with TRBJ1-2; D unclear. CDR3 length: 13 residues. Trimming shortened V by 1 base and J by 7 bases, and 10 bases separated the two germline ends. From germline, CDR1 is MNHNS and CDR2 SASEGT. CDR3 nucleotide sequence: TGTGCCAGCAGTGAAGACCCTCTGGGTGGCTACACCTTC. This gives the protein CASSEDPLGGYTF.

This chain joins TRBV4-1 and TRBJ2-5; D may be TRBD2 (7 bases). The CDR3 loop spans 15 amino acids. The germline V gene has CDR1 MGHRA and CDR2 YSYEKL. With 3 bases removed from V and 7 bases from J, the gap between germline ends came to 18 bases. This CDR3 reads CASSQIGTIGGTQYF. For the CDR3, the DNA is TGCGCCAGCAGCCAGATTGGGACTATAGGGGGGACCCAGTACTTC.

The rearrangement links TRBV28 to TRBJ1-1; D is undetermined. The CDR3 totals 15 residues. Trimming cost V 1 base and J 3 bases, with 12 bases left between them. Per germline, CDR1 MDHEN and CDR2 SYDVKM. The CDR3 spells CASSLYGGRDTEAFF. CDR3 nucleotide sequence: TGTGCCAGCAGTTTATACGGCGGTCGGGACACTGAAGCTTTCTTT. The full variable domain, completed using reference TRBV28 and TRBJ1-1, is DVKVTQSSRYLVKRTGEKVFLECVQDMDHENMFWYRQDPGLGLRLIYFSYDVKMKEKGDIPEGYSVSREKKERFSLILESASTNQTSMYLCASSLYGGRDTEAFFGQGTRLTVV.

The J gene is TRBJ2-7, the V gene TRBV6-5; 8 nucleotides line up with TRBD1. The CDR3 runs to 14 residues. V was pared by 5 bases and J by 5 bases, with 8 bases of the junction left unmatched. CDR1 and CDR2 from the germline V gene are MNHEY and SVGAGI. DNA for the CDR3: TGTGCCAGCAGTCGCACAGGGGGTTTCGACGAGCAGTACTTC. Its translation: CASSRTGGFDEQYF.